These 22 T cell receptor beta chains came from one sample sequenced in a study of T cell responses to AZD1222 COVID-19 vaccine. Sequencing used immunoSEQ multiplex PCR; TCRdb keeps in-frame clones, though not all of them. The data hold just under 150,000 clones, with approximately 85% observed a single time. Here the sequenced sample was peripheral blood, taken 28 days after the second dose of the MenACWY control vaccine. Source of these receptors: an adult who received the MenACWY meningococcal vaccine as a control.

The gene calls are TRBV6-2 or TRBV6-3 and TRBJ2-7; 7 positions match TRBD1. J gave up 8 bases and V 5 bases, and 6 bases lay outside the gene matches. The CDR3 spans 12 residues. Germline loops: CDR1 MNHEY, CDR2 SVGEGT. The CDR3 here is CASSPGGVQQYF. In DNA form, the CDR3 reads TGTGCCAGCAGTCCAGGGGGAGTCCAGCAGTACTTC.

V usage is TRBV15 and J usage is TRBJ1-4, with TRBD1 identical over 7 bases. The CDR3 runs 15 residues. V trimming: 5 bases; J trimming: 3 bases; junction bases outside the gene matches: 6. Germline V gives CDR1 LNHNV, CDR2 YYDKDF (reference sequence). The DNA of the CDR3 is TGTGCCACCAGCGCCCGACAGGGCCCTAATGAAAAACTGTTTTTT. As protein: CATSARQGPNEKLFF.

The CDR3 DNA reads as TGTGCCAGCAGCTCCCGACAGGGGGGAGGGGAACTGTTTTTT. It specifies CASSSRQGGGELFF. The chain is built from TRBV9 and TRBJ1-4; TRBD1 matches at 9 bases. Germline V CDR1 and CDR2: SGDLS, YYNGEE. V gave up 4 bases and J gave up 12 bases; unmatched junction bases: 10. The CDR3 contains 14 residues.

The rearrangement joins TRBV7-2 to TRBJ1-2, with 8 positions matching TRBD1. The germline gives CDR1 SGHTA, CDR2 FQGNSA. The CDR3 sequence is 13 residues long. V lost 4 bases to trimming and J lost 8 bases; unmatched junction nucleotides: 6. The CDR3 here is CASSSGQARGYTF. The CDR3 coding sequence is TGTGCCAGCAGCTCGGGACAGGCCAGGGGCTACACCTTC.

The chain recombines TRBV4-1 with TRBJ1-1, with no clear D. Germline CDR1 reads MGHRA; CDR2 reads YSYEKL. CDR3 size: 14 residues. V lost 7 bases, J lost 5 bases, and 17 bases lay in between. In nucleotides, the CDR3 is TGCGCCAGCAACGTTTACCCCGGAGAGACTGAAGCTTTCTTT. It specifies CASNVYPGETEAFF.

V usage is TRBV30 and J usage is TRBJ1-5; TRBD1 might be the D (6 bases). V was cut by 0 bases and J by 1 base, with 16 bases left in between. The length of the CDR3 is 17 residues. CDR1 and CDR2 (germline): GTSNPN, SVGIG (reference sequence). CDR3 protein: CAWSVPRGAGSNQPQHF. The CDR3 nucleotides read TGTGCCTGGAGTGTACCTCGGGGGGCTGGCAGCAATCAGCCCCAGCATTTT.

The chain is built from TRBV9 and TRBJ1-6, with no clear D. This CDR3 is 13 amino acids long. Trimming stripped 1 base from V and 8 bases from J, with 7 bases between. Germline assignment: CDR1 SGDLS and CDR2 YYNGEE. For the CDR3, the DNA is TGTGCCAGCAGCGTATGGAGGGATTCACCCCTCCACTTT. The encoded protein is CASSVWRDSPLHF.

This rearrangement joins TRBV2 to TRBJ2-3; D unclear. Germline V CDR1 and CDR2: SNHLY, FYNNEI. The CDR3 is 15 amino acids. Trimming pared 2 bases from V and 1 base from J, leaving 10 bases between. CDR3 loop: CASSEQRLGTDTQYF. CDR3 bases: TGTGCCAGCAGTGAACAGAGACTCGGCACAGATACGCAGTATTTT.

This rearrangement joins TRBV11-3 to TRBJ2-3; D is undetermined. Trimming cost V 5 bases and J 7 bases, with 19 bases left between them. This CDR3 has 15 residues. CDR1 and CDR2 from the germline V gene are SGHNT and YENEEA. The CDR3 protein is CASSPRWLTRYTQYF. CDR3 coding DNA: TGTGCCAGCAGCCCCCGGTGGCTAACCAGGTATACGCAGTATTTT.

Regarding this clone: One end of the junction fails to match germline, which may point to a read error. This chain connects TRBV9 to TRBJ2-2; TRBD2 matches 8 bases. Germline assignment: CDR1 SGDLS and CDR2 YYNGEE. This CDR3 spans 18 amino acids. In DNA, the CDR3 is TGTGTCAGCAGCGCCCCTCTAGGGCTCCGGGAGGGCACCGGGGAGCTGTTTTTT. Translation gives CVSSAPLGLREGTGELFF.

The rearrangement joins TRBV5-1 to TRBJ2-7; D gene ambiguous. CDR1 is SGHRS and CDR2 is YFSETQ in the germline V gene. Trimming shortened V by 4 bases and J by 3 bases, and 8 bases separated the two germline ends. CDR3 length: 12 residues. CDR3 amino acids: CASSIDRYEQYF. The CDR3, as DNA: TGCGCCAGCAGCATCGACCGCTACGAGCAGTACTTC.

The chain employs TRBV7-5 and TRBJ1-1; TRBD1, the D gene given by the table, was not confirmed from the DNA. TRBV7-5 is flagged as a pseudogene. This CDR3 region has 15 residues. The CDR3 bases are TGTGCCAGAAGCGAAAACAGGGGGCAGGGCACTGAAGCTTTCTTT. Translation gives CARSENRGQGTEAFF.

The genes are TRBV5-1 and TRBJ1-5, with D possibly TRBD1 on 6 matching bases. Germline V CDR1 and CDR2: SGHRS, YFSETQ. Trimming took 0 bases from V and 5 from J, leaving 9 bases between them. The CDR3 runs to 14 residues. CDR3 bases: TGCGCCAGCAGCTTGGGAGGGGGGGATCAGCCCCAGCATTTT. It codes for CASSLGGGDQPQHF.

The CDR3, as DNA: TGTGCCAGCTCACCACGGCAACTTGTCGGGGCCGGGGAGCTGTTTTTT. Protein: CASSPRQLVGAGELFF. V usage is TRBV18 and J usage is TRBJ2-2; D is possibly TRBD2 (5 bases). The CDR3 has 16 amino acids. The germline V and J ends were trimmed by 1 base and 6 bases, with 15 bases remaining between them. The germline V gene has CDR1 KGHSH and CDR2 LQKENI.

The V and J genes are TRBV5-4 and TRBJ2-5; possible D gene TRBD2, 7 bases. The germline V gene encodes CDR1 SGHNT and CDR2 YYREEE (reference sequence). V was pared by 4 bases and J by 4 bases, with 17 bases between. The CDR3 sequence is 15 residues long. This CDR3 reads CASSRGGALGETQYF. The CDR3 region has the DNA TGTGCCAGCAGCCGAGGGGGGGCCCTGGGAGAGACCCAGTACTTC.

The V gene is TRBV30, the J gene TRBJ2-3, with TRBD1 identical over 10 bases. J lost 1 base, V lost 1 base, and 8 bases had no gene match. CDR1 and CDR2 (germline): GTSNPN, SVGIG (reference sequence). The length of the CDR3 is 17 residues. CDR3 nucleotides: TGTGCCTGGAGTGAAAACGGACAGGGGGTTGGCACAGATACGCAGTATTTT. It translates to CAWSENGQGVGTDTQYF.

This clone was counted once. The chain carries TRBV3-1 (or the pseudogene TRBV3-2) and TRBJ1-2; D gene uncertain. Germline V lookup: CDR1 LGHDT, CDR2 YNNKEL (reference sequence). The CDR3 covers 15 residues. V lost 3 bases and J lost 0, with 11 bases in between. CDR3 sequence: CASSHRPCPNYGYTF. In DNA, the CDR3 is TGTGCCAGCAGCCACCGTCCTTGCCCTAACTATGGCTACACCTTC.

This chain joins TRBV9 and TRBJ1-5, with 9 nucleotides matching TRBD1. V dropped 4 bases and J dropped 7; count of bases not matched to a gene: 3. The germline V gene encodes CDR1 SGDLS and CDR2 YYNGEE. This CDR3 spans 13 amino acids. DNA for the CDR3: TGTGCCAGCAGCCTAGGACAGGGGCAGCCCCAGCATTTT. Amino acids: CASSLGQGQPQHF.

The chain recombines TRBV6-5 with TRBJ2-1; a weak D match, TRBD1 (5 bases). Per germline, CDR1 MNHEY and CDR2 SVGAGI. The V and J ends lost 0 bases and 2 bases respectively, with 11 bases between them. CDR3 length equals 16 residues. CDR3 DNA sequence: TGTGCCAGCAGTTACTCGGTGGACATACCCTACAATGAGCAGTTCTTC. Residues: CASSYSVDIPYNEQFF.

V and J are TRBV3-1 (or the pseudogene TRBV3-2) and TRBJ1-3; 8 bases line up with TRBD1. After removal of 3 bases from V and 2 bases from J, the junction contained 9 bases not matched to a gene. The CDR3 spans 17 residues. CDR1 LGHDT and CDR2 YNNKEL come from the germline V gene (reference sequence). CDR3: CASSQSTWDRPGNTIYF. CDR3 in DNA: TGTGCCAGCAGCCAGTCAACTTGGGACAGGCCTGGAAACACCATATATTTT.

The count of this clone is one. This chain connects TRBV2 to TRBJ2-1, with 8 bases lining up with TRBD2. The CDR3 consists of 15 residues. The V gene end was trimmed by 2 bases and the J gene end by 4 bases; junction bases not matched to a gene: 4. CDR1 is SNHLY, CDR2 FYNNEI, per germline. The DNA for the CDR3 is TGTGCCAGCAGTGAATTAGCGGGGCAGTACAATGAGCAGTTCTTC. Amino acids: CASSELAGQYNEQFF.

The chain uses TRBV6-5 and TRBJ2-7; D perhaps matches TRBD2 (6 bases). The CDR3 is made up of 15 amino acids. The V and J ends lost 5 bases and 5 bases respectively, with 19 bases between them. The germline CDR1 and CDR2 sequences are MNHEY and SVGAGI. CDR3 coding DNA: TGTGCCAGCAGTAGAACCGGGACTCGAGTTGACGAGCAGTACTTC. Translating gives CASSRTGTRVDEQYF.